Below are 18 T cell receptor beta chains sequenced from a single sample in a study of blood T cell repertoires in COVID-19. The data were produced by immunoSEQ multiplex PCR, yet TCRdb's version contains in-frame clones alone and is incomplete. The sample has 250,000 to 400,000 clones; about nine tenths are singletons. Sequenced sample: peripheral blood. Source of these receptors: a man aged 50-60 years with active or convalescent COVID-19.

This clone was counted a single time. The chain employs TRBV16 and TRBJ1-2; 7 nucleotides match TRBD1. This CDR3 region has 16 residues. Germline V gives CDR1 KGHSY, CDR2 FQNENV. The V and J ends lost 0 bases and 0 bases, in that order; junction bases with no gene match: 4. The CDR3 DNA reads TGTGCCAGCAGCCAATCGGGACAGCGACCTAACTATGGCTACACCTTC. It is translated as CASSQSGQRPNYGYTF.

The CDR3 DNA reads as TGTGCCAGCCTCAGGGAATCCTATAATTCACCCCTCCACTTT. Residues: CASLRESYNSPLHF. The chain links TRBV28 to TRBJ1-6; D is perhaps TRBD1 (5 bases). Germline V CDR1 and CDR2: MDHEN, SYDVKM. The CDR3 runs to 14 residues. The V and J ends lost 8 bases and 1 base respectively, with 9 bases between them. Using reference TRBV28 and TRBJ1-6 for the parts outside the CDR3, the full variable domain is DVKVTQSSRYLVKRTGEKVFLECVQDMDHENMFWYRQDPGLGLRLIYFSYDVKMKEKGDIPEGYSVSREKKERFSLILESASTNQTSMYLCASLRESYNSPLHFGNGTRLTVT.

This chain links TRBV7-9 with TRBJ1-5, with 8 bases that match TRBD1. The germline V gene has CDR1 SEHNR and CDR2 FQNEAQ (reference sequence). The CDR3 has 14 amino acids. V lost 6 bases, J lost 3 bases, and 4 bases stayed unmatched. The CDR3 loop is CASSGQGDNQPQHF. CDR3 DNA: TGTGCCAGCAGTGGACAGGGAGACAATCAGCCCCAGCATTTT. Looking up the rest from reference TRBV7-9 and TRBJ1-5 gives the full variable domain: DTGVSQNPRHKITKRGQNVTFRCDPISEHNRLYWYRQTLGQGPEFLTYFQNEAQLEKSRLLSDRFSAERPKGSFSTLEIQRTEQGDSAMYLCASSGQGDNQPQHFGDGTRLSIL.

The V and J genes are TRBV30 and TRBJ2-1; 8 bases agree with TRBD1. V dropped 4 bases and J dropped 5; count of bases not matched to a gene: 7. The CDR3 runs 14 residues. Germline V gene sequence: CDR1 GTSNPN, CDR2 SVGIG (reference sequence). The CDR3 spells CAWTPTDRDNEQFF. The CDR3 DNA reads TGTGCCTGGACCCCCACGGACAGGGACAATGAGCAGTTCTTC.

The chain employs TRBV9 and TRBJ1-1; no clear D. CDR1 and CDR2 (germline): SGDLS, YYNGEE. The germline V and J ends were trimmed by 0 bases and 3 bases, with 15 bases remaining between them. This CDR3 contains 16 residues. The CDR3 coding sequence is TGTGCCAGCAGCGTAGAAGGGCGTGGCGGGTACACTGAAGCTTTCTTT. Protein product: CASSVEGRGGYTEAFF.

This sequence joins TRBV19 and TRBJ2-1, with D tentatively TRBD1 (6 bases). The CDR3 contains 12 residues. Trimming removed 4 bases from V and 9 bases from J, with 10 bases in between. Germline V gives CDR1 LNHDA, CDR2 SQIVND (reference sequence). The CDR3 DNA sequence: TGTGCCAGTAGTACTGGGGGCGGTGAGCAGTTCTTC. This translates into CASSTGGGEQFF.

The chain carries TRBV11-2 and TRBJ1-5, with 9 bases lining up with TRBD1. V gave up 5 bases and J gave up 4 bases; unmatched junction bases: 9. Germline V gives CDR1 SGHAT, CDR2 FQNNGV. CDR3 length: 16 residues. The chain's CDR3 is CASSSNTGGGNQPQHF. CDR3 nucleotide sequence: TGTGCCAGCAGCAGCAACACAGGGGGCGGGAATCAGCCCCAGCATTTT.

CDR3 DNA: TGCGCCAGCTCAACCGGAGAAGAGACCCAGTACTTC. It yields the protein CASSTGEETQYF. This chain joins TRBV5-1 and TRBJ2-5; D is unclear. The CDR3 has 12 residues. Germline V CDR1 and CDR2: SGHRS, YFSETQ. V lost 7 bases and J 3 bases, leaving 10 bases between the germline ends. Looking up the rest from reference TRBV5-1 and TRBJ2-5 gives the full variable domain: KAGVTQTPRYLIKTRGQQVTLSCSPISGHRSVSWYQQTPGQGLQFLFEYFSETQRNKGNFPGRFSGRQFSNSRSEMNVSTLELGDSALYLCASSTGEETQYFGPGTRLLVL.

The rearrangement uses TRBV4-2 and TRBJ2-2; TRBD1 might be the D (6 bases). V was cut by 0 bases and J by 4 bases, with 12 bases left in between. Germline V gene sequence: CDR1 LGHNA, CDR2 YNFKEQ. The CDR3 has 16 amino acids. CDR3 loop: CASSQDGQMITGELFF. CDR3 in DNA: TGTGCCAGCAGCCAAGATGGACAGATGATCACCGGGGAGCTGTTTTTT.

This clone was counted once. Written as DNA, the CDR3 is TGTGCCAGCAGCTTAACTCGACTAGCGGACACCGGGGAGCTGTTTTTT. Translating gives CASSLTRLADTGELFF. The rearrangement uses TRBV11-1 and TRBJ2-2; 9 bases are a match to TRBD2. This CDR3 has 16 residues. The germline V gene encodes CDR1 SGHAT and CDR2 FQDESV (reference sequence). J was trimmed by 3 bases and V by 2 bases; bases with no gene match: 4. Variable domain in full (rest from reference TRBV11-1 and TRBJ2-2): EAEVAQSPRYKITEKSQAVAFWCDPISGHATLYWYRQILGQGPELLVQFQDESVVDDSQLPKDRFSAERLKGVDSTLKIQPAELGDSAMYLCASSLTRLADTGELFFGEGSRLTVL.

The J gene is TRBJ1-2, the V gene TRBV18; D possibly corresponds to TRBD1 (5 bases). The V gene's germline CDR1 is KGHSH and CDR2 LQKENI. The CDR3 runs 13 residues. V was trimmed by 2 bases and J by 6 bases, leaving 10 bases between them. The CDR3 loop reads CASSPDRGNGYTF. CDR3 DNA sequence: TGTGCCAGCTCACCAGACCGGGGGAATGGCTACACCTTC.

The chain has TRBV28 and TRBJ1-5; D unresolved. CDR1 MDHEN and CDR2 SYDVKM come from the germline V gene. The CDR3 is 12 residues long. The V gene lost 5 bases and the J gene lost 9 bases, with 11 bases spanning the gap. Written as DNA, the CDR3 is TGTGCCAGCAGTCTCCGGGTTGGGCCCCAGCATTTT. As protein: CASSLRVGPQHF.

This clone was picked up one time. The CDR3 DNA follows: TGTGCCAGCAGCTTAGAATTCGGGGGGCCGTACGAGCAGTACTTC. This codes for CASSLEFGGPYEQYF. The chain employs TRBV11-2 and TRBJ2-7, with D tentatively TRBD2 (7 bases). Germline V CDR1 and CDR2: SGHAT, FQNNGV. The V end was cut by 0 bases, the J end by 4 bases, with 13 bases between. The CDR3 consists of 15 residues.

The chain has TRBV2 and TRBJ1-6, with TRBD1 matching over 11 bases. This CDR3 has 15 amino acids. Unmatched junction bases numbered 11, after V lost 10 bases and J lost 9 bases. CDR1 and CDR2 from the germline V gene are SNHLY and FYNNEI. This chain's CDR3 is CATSMTGTGGSPLHF. The CDR3 coding sequence is TGTGCCACCTCAATGACCGGGACAGGGGGTTCACCCCTCCACTTT.

The J gene is TRBJ1-2, the V gene TRBV10-2; 9 bases line up with TRBD1. The CDR3 is 16 residues long. Germline V lookup: CDR1 WSHSY, CDR2 SAAADI. J gave up 0 bases and V 6 bases, and 8 bases lay outside the gene matches. The CDR3 nucleotides read TGCGCCAGCAGCCAAGACAGGGGGGGAGCTAACTATGGCTACACCTTC. This sequence encodes CASSQDRGGANYGYTF.

V gene TRBV3-1 (or the pseudogene TRBV3-2) combines with J gene TRBJ2-1; 10 bases match TRBD2. The CDR3 is 16 amino acids. With V trimmed by 3 bases and J by 4 bases, 6 bases remained unmatched. Germline V CDR1 and CDR2: LGHDT, YNNKEL (reference sequence). CDR3 region: CASSQQSGRDYNEQFF. The CDR3 DNA follows: TGTGCCAGCAGCCAGCAGAGCGGGAGGGATTACAATGAGCAGTTCTTC.

The rearrangement joins TRBV20-1 to TRBJ2-1; D remains ambiguous. Germline assignment: CDR1 DFQATT and CDR2 SNEGSKA (reference sequence). Deletions cut 3 bases from V and 7 bases from J, with 16 bases between. The CDR3 consists of 14 residues. CDR3 in amino acids: CSASRLDVRNEQFF. CDR3 sequence (DNA): TGCAGTGCTAGTCGTCTCGATGTGAGGAATGAGCAGTTCTTC.

This clone appeared a single time. The chain recombines TRBV12-5 with TRBJ2-1; 8 nucleotides align to TRBD1. With 6 bases clipped from V and 4 bases from J, the junction kept 14 bases outside the gene matches. Germline V gene data show CDR1 as LGHNT and CDR2 as FRNRAP. This CDR3 comprises 17 residues. The CDR3 sequence: CASGPQPGQGKYNEQFF. The CDR3 DNA follows: TGTGCTAGTGGCCCGCAGCCCGGACAGGGAAAGTACAATGAGCAGTTCTTC.